This TCR beta chain comes out of a study of shared clonotypes between healthy human individuals. Assay used: immunoSEQ multiplex PCR; TCRdb lists only in-frame clones, some missing. The sample includes about 2,500,000 clones, approximately 92% of them seen just once. Worth noting for this clone: The same CDR3 also results from other DNA sequences found in this sample.

This CDR3 has 14 amino acids. Between the trimmed V and J ends, which lost 0 bases and 1 base, there was a span of 7 bases. From germline, CDR1 is SGHRS and CDR2 YFSETQ. This chain joins TRBV5-1 and TRBJ1-1; D is possibly TRBD1 (6 bases). The TCR comes from a man younger than 30 in good health. Material: naive CD4+ T cells sorted from blood. Noted subset: CD45RA+ positively selected. This CDR3 reads CASSLVGGNTEAFF. CDR3 nucleotide sequence: TGCGCCAGCAGCTTGGTAGGGGGGAACACTGAAGCTTTCTTT.